This T cell receptor beta chain was documented in a study of blood T cells in healthy people across ages. The second PCR ran 7 to 11 cycles with a sample-barcoded 5' primer and J-beta primers. Through a template-switch adaptor with 12 random nucleotides, each cDNA molecule received a tag. From the 5' RACE reads, TCRdb called clonotypes with MiXCR, one entry per CDR3 protein. The repertoire holds about 1.8 million distinct CDR3 sequences, with around half as singletons. CDR1 WNHNN and CDR2 SYGVQD come from the germline V gene (reference sequence). The length of the CDR3 is 16 residues. The J segment lost 4 bases and the V segment lost 0 bases, leaving 5 bases of the junction unmatched. Healthy Caucasian individuals from Russia aged about 6 to 95 served as donors. Each donor had approximately 10 milliliters of peripheral blood drawn.

The specimen was blood. The V gene is TRBV10-1, the J gene TRBJ1-1, with 10 bases matching TRBD1. The receptor was isolated from a woman aged 40 to 50 in good health. CDR3 in DNA: TGCGCCAGCAGTGAGTCGGGGACAGGGGAGGTCACTGAAGCTTTCTTT. This codes for CASSESGTGEVTEAFF.